Each of the 7 T cell receptor beta chains below was sequenced from the same sample in a study of blood T cell repertoires in COVID-19. Data came from immunoSEQ multiplex PCR; TCRdb stores just in-frame clones and leaves some out. The profile covers 190,000 or so clones, with more than 70% appearing a single time and about 2.8% taken by the ten largest. What was sequenced was peripheral blood. All receptors come from a woman of 80 years or more with active or convalescent COVID-19.

The chain links TRBV2 to TRBJ2-2; D is possibly TRBD1 (5 bases). Germline loops: CDR1 SNHLY, CDR2 FYNNEI. The CDR3 covers 13 residues. Trimming took off 6 bases at V and 7 bases at J, with 12 bases between the two ends. The CDR3: CASSQTVNGELFF. The CDR3, as DNA: TGTGCCAGCAGCCAGACAGTGAACGGGGAGCTGTTTTTT.

V and J are TRBV27 and TRBJ1-2, with 10 nucleotides matching TRBD1. V trimming: 10 bases; J trimming: 7 bases; junction bases outside the gene matches: 3. Germline V lookup: CDR1 MNHEY, CDR2 SMNVEV (reference sequence). The CDR3 consists of 11 residues. The CDR3 sequence: CATTGGGGYTF. CDR3 nucleotide sequence: TGTGCCACGACAGGGGGCGGTGGCTACACCTTC.

This clone was recorded only once. V and J are TRBV18 and TRBJ1-2, with 10 bases identical to TRBD1. Germline assignment: CDR1 KGHSH and CDR2 LQKENI. The ends lost 3 bases at V and 1 base at J; junction bases unmatched: 5. The CDR3 is 16 amino acids. In nucleotides, the CDR3 is TGTGCCAGCTCACCTACTCGGACAGGGGGTAACTATGGCTACACCTTC. This sequence encodes CASSPTRTGGNYGYTF.

This sequence joins TRBV5-6 and TRBJ1-3; 9 bases are a match to TRBD1. After removal of 4 bases from V and 5 bases from J, the junction contained 1 base not matched to a gene. Germline CDR1 is SGHDT and CDR2 is YYEEEE. The CDR3 sequence is 13 residues long. CDR3 loop: CASSDRGRNTIYF. The CDR3 DNA is TGTGCCAGCAGCGACAGGGGGAGAAACACCATATATTTT.

The V call is TRBV24-1, the J call TRBJ2-1; 8 bases map to TRBD2. The V segment lost 3 bases and the J segment 8 bases; nucleotides outside the gene matches: 8. Germline V gene sequence: CDR1 KGHDR, CDR2 SFDVKD. The CDR3 spans 15 residues. For the CDR3, the DNA is TGTGCCACCAGTGATGCCGGGGGGGCTGGTTATGAGCAGTTCTTC. Amino acids: CATSDAGGAGYEQFF.

The chain carries TRBV5-1 and TRBJ2-1, with D tentatively TRBD2 (5 bases). V lost 5 bases to trimming and J lost 6 bases, with 12 bases between them. The CDR3 has 13 residues. Per germline, CDR1 SGHRS and CDR2 YFSETQ. CDR3 sequence: CASSEGQTNEQFF. The CDR3 region has the DNA TGCGCCAGCAGTGAGGGCCAAACCAATGAGCAGTTCTTC.

The chain links TRBV19 to TRBJ1-1, with D possibly matching TRBD1 (5 bases). V was pared by 6 bases and J by 2 bases, with 13 bases between. The CDR3 is made up of 14 amino acids. Germline V gene data show CDR1 as LNHDA and CDR2 as SQIVND (reference sequence). The CDR3 DNA is TGTGCCAGTAGGCCCCAGACAGCCAACACTGAAGCTTTCTTT. This translates into CASRPQTANTEAFF.